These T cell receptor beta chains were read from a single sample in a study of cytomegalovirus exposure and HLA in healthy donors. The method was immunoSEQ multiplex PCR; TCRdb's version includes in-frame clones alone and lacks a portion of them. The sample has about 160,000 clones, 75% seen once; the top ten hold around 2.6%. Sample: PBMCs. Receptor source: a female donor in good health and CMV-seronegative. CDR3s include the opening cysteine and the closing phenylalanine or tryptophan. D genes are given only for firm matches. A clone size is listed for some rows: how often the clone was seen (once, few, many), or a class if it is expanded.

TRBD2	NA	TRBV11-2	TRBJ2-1	TGTGCCAGCAGCTTAAAGGCGAGCGGGAGGGCCGGGAATGAGCAGTTCTTC	CASSLKASGRAGNEQFF
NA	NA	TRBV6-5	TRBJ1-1	TGTGCCAGCAGTTACTTGAACGGGGGGGGCCCTGAAGCTTTCTTT	CASSYLNGGGPEAFF
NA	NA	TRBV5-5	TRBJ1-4	TGTGCCAGCAGCTTGTTTTTCGGCGGAGTAGGTGAAAAACTGTTTTTT	CASSLFFGGVGEKLFF
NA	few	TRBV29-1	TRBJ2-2	TGCAGCGTTGAAATCATAGGGGCGCGGACCGGGGAGCTGTTTTTT	CSVEIIGARTGELFF
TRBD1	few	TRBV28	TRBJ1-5	TGTGCCAGCAGCCGGAGGGACAGGGGGGGCAATCAGCCCCAGCATTTT	CASSRRDRGGNQPQHF
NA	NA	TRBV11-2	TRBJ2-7	TGTGCCAGCAGCCCGAGGCCGGGACTCCCCTCCTACGAGCAGTACTTC	CASSPRPGLPSYEQYF
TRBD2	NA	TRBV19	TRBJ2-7	TGTGCCAGTAGTCCTGGCCCGGGGGGCTCCTACGAGCAGTACTTC	CASSPGPGGSYEQYF
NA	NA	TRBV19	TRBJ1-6	TGTGCCAGCAAACGACAGGAGTATAATTCACCCCTCCACTTT	CASKRQEYNSPLHF
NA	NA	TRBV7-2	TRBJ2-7	TGTGCCAGCAGCCGAGGGGGGGTAGGGACAGGCACCTACGAGCAGTACTTC	CASSRGGVGTGTYEQYF
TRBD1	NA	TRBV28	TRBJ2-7	TGTGCCAGCAGTCGGGCCGGGACAGGCTATTACGAGCAGTACTTC	CASSRAGTGYYEQYF
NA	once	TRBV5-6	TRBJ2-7	TGTGCCAGCAGCTTGGACCAGGTTATCTCCTACGAGCAGTACTTC	CASSLDQVISYEQYF
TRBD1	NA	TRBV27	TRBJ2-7	TGTGCCAGCAGAGTCCCCGGGCAGGGGGCTTACGAGCAGTACTTC	CASRVPGQGAYEQYF